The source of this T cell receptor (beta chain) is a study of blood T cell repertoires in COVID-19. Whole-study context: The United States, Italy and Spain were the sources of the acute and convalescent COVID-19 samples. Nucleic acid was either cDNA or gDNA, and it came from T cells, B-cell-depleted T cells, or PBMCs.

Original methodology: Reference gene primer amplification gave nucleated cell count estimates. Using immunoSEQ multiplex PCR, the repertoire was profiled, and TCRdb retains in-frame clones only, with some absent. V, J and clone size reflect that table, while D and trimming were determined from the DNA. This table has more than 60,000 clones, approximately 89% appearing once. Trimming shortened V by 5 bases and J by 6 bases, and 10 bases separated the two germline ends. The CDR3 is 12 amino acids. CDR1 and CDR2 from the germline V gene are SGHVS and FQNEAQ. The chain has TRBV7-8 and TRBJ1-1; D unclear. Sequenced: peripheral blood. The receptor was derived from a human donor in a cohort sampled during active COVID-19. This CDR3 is CASSALWSEAFF. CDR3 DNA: TGTGCCAGCAGCGCCCTATGGTCTGAAGCTTTCTTT.